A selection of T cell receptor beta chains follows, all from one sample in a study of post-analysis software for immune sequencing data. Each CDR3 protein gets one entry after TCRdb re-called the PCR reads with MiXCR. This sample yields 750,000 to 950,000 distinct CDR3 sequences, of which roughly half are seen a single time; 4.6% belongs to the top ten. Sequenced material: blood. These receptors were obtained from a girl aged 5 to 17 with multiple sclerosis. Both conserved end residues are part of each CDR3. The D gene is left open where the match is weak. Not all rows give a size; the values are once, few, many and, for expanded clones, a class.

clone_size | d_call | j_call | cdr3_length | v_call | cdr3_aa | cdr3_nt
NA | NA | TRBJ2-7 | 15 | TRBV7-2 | CASSLVLRGPYEQYF | TGTGCCAGCAGCTTAGTGTTGAGGGGCCCTTACGAGCAGTACTTC
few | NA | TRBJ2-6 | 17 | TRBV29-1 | CSVVYPGATRGANVLTF | TGCAGCGTTGTTTATCCGGGAGCCACGCGGGGGGCCAACGTCCTGACTTTC
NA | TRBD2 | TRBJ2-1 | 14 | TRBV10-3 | CAISLAGENNEQFF | TGTGCCATCAGCCTAGCGGGGGAAAACAATGAGCAGTTCTTC
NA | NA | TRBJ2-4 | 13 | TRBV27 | CASSVQGPHEKYF | TGTGCCAGCAGTGTACAGGGTCCCCACGAGAAGTACTTC
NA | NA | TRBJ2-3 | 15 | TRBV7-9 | CASSLRLDPLDTQYF | TGTGCCAGCAGCTTACGGTTGGACCCTTTGGATACGCAGTATTTT
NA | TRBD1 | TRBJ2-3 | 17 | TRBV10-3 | CAISEGGPGQTTDTQYF | TGTGCCATCAGTGAAGGCGGGCCGGGACAGACGACAGATACGCAGTATTTT
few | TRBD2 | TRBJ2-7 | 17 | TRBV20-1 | CSARGGLAGGDSYEQYF | TGCAGTGCTAGAGGTGGTCTAGCGGGAGGGGACTCCTACGAGCAGTACTTC
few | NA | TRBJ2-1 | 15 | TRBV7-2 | CASSESRSRYNEQFF | TGTGCCAGCAGCGAAAGTCGCAGCCGCTACAATGAGCAGTTCTTC
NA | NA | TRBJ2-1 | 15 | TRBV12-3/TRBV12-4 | CASSGGPRSYNEQFF | TGTGCCAGCAGTGGGGGACCGCGCTCCTACAATGAGCAGTTCTTC
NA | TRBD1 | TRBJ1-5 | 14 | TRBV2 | CASRKDRERQPQHF | TGTGCCAGCAGGAAAGACAGGGAACGCCAGCCCCAGCATTTT
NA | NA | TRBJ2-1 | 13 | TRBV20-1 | CSARVAGRGEQFF | TGCAGTGCTAGAGTGGCGGGGCGGGGTGAGCAGTTCTTC
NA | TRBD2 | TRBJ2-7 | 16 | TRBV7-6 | CASSFRTSGSPYEQYF | TGTGCCAGCAGCTTTAGGACTAGCGGGAGTCCCTACGAGCAGTACTTC
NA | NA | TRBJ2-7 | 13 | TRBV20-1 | CSAREDSSYEQYF | TGCAGTGCTAGAGAGGACAGCTCCTACGAGCAGTACTTC
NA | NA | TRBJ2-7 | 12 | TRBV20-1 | CSAPDGSYEQYF | TGCAGTGCTCCGGACGGTTCCTACGAGCAGTACTTC
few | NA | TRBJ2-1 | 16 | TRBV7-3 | CASSLLGGSSYNEQFF | TGTGCCAGCAGCTTATTGGGCGGAAGCTCCTACAATGAGCAGTTCTTC
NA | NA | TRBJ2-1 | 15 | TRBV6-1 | CASSPSLALYNEQFF | TGTGCCAGCAGTCCCTCCTTGGCTCTCTACAATGAGCAGTTCTTC
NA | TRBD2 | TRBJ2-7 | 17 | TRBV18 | CASTRGTSGIVAYEQYF | TGTGCCAGCACTCGAGGGACTAGCGGGATCGTCGCCTACGAGCAGTACTTC
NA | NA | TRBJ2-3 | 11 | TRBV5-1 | CASFLEGTQYF | TGCGCCAGTTTCCTGGAAGGAACGCAGTATTTT
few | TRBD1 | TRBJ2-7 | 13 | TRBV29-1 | CSATTGETYEQYF | TGCAGCGCCACTACAGGGGAGACCTACGAGCAGTACTTC
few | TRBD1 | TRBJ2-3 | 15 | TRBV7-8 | CASSLPTGGSDTQYF | TGTGCCAGCAGCTTACCGACAGGGGGGTCAGATACGCAGTATTTT
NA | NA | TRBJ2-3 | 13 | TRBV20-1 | CSARSGSTDTQYF | TGCAGTGCTAGAAGCGGGAGCACAGATACGCAGTATTTT
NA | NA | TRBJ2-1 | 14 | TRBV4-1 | CASSQRDTYNEQFF | TGCGCCAGCAGCCAACGGGACACCTACAATGAGCAGTTCTTC
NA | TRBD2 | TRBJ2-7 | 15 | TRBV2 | CASSEGASGTYEQYF | TGTGCCAGCAGTGAAGGGGCTAGCGGAACCTACGAGCAGTACTTC
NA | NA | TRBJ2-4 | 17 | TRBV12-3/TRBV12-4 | CASSPPGLLLAKNIQYF | TGTGCCAGCAGTCCACCGGGGCTACTACTAGCCAAAAACATTCAGTACTTC
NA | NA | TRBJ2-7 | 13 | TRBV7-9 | CASSTTPRYEQYF | TGTGCCAGCAGCACAACACCTCGATACGAGCAGTACTTC
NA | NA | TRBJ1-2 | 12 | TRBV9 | CASSAANYGYTF | TGTGCCAGCAGCGCGGCAAACTATGGCTACACCTTC